This T cell receptor (beta chain) was captured in a study of spatial heterogeneity in lung cancer. On the study more broadly: Averaged across combinations, each unique TCR and UMI pairing appeared more than ten times in raw reads, which were uncorrected. Study findings and constraints: Follow-up blood showed ubiquitous expanded tumor TCRs less than blood at resection did.

Stated time point: sample taken at primary tumor resection. Sequencing was performed on whole RNA extracted from tumor and nontumor lung tissue, or from frozen PBMC, and the material was left unsorted. On this clonotype itself: Antigen specificity is unknown.

This CDR3 has 14 amino acids. The germline V and J ends were trimmed by 8 bases and 0 bases, with 12 bases remaining between them. Each CDR3 protein is one row after TCRdb ran MiXCR on the 5' RACE reads. The sample lists tens of thousands of distinct CDR3 sequences; approximately 20% were seen once. The sequence derives from a male donor with early-stage non-small cell lung cancer. J is TRBJ2-3 and V is TRBV12-3 or TRBV12-4; D tentatively fits TRBD1 or TRBD2 (6 bases each). Here the sequenced sample was PBMCs, taken at surgery. The CDR3 sequence: CASRLGGSTDTQYF. The CDR3 DNA is TGTGCCAGCCGCCTCGGGGGCAGCACAGATACGCAGTATTTT.